The 20 T cell receptor beta chains below were found in one sample sequenced in a study of post-analysis software for immune sequencing data. Their specific antigens are unknown. Overall study findings and caveats: The study found TRBV5-6, TRBV5-1 and TRBV20-1 among a handful of TRBV segments more frequent in patients than controls.

Unique molecular identifiers had been added to the TCR beta cDNA libraries. TCRdb used MiXCR to reprocess the PCR reads, holding one entry per CDR3 protein. The table includes some 450,000 distinct CDR3 sequences, approximately 45% detected once. The sample taken for sequencing was blood. Receptors were obtained from a girl aged 5-17 years with multiple sclerosis.

The chain links TRBV12-3 or TRBV12-4 to TRBJ2-5, with 13 bases aligning to TRBD2. This CDR3 has 15 residues. V shed 6 bases and J 4 bases; nucleotides not matched to a gene: 5. DNA of the CDR3: TGTGCCAGCAGCCCGACTAGCGGGAGGTTAGAGACCCAGTACTTC. Protein product: CASSPTSGRLETQYF.

About this clonotype itself: One end of the junction varies from germline; a read error may be responsible. The chain links TRBV11-2 to TRBJ2-3, with TRBD2 matching 13 bases. Germline-derived CDR1 and CDR2 are SGHAT and FQNNGV. This CDR3 is built from 16 residues. The CDR3 loop is CASSQWTSGSTDTRYF. The CDR3 coding sequence is TGTGCCAGCAGCCAGTGGACTAGCGGGAGCACAGATACGCGGTATTTT.

This chain links TRBV5-6 with TRBJ2-2; D possibly corresponds to TRBD1 (5 bases). There are 16 residues in the CDR3. The germline V gene encodes CDR1 SGHDT and CDR2 YYEEEE. Deletions cut 5 bases from V and 4 bases from J, with 18 bases between. The CDR3 sequence: CASSPSGIWSTGELFF. The CDR3 region has the DNA TGTGCCAGCAGTCCCTCAGGGATTTGGAGCACCGGGGAGCTGTTTTTT.

The V call is TRBV5-1, the J call TRBJ1-1; no clear D. This CDR3 contains 15 residues. CDR1 is SGHRS and CDR2 is YFSETQ in the germline V gene. V lost 0 bases and J lost 0, with 9 bases in between. The CDR3: CASSLGAHMNTEAFF. The CDR3 region has the DNA TGCGCCAGCAGCTTGGGGGCACACATGAACACTGAAGCTTTCTTT.

V is TRBV7-8 and J is TRBJ1-5; D is perhaps TRBD1 (6 bases). The CDR3 is made up of 16 amino acids. Trimming left V 1 base short and J 4 bases short, with 14 bases between. Germline V gene lookup returns CDR1 SGHVS and CDR2 FQNEAQ. The CDR3, as DNA: TGTGCCAGCAGCTTAGGTCTAGGACAGTTAAATCAGCCCCAGCATTTT. Protein product: CASSLGLGQLNQPQHF.

V gene TRBV7-9 combines with J gene TRBJ2-1; D is tentatively TRBD1 or TRBD2 (6 bases each). Trimming left V 6 bases short and J 7 bases short, with 31 bases between. The CDR3 totals 19 residues. Germline values: CDR1 SEHNR, CDR2 FQNEAQ (reference sequence). CDR3 protein: CASRPLKGRGGPGENEQFF. The DNA of the CDR3 is TGTGCCAGCAGACCCCTTAAAGGGCGGGGAGGCCCAGGGGAGAATGAGCAGTTCTTC.

The chain uses TRBV3-1 and TRBJ2-1; 8 bases fit TRBD2. Germline trimming cut 2 bases from V and 7 bases from J; bases unmatched to any gene: 4. The CDR3 contains 14 residues. Per the germline V gene, CDR1 is LGHDT and CDR2 is YNNKEL (reference sequence). CDR3 protein: CASSQSGGRNEQFF. CDR3 in DNA: TGTGCCAGCAGCCAATCGGGAGGGAGGAATGAGCAGTTCTTC.

Only a few counts were recorded for this clonotype. The rearrangement joins TRBV29-1 to TRBJ2-5; D ambiguous. Germline V lookup: CDR1 SQVTM, CDR2 ANQGSEA. The CDR3 covers 13 residues. V lost 1 base, J lost 11 bases, and 17 bases lay in between. CDR3 in amino acids: CSVEVIQKGIQYF. The CDR3 DNA sequence: TGCAGCGTTGAAGTGATCCAGAAAGGTATTCAGTACTTC. The whole variable domain, filled in from reference TRBV29-1 and TRBJ2-5, reads SAVISQKPSRDICQRGTSLTIQCQVDSQVTMMFWYRQQPGQSLTLIATANQGSEATYESGFVIDKFPISRPNLTFSTLTVSNMSPEDSSIYLCSVEVIQKGIQYFGPGTRLLVL.

The J gene is TRBJ2-7, the V gene TRBV20-1, with TRBD2 matching over 7 bases. Germline CDR1 reads DFQATT; CDR2 reads SNEGSKA (reference sequence). The CDR3 runs 12 residues. The CDR3, as DNA: TGCTCTATTACCGCGGGAGCCTACGAGCAGTACTTC. Translating gives CSITAGAYEQYF.

The rearrangement uses TRBV28 and TRBJ2-7, with D possibly TRBD2 on 6 matching bases. Germline assignment: CDR1 MDHEN and CDR2 SYDVKM. The CDR3 runs to 16 residues. V was trimmed by 4 bases and J by 2 bases, leaving 18 bases between them. The CDR3 DNA follows: TGTGCCAGCAGTTCCGAGATCCTAGCGCCCGCCTACGAGCAGTACTTC. Protein sequence: CASSSEILAPAYEQYF.

This chain uses TRBV6-6 with TRBJ1-5, with 7 bases lining up with TRBD1. Germline CDR1 is MNHNY and CDR2 is SVGAGI (reference sequence). The CDR3 covers 15 residues. Trimming removed 2 bases from V and 5 bases from J; junction bases left unmatched: 6. CDR3 sequence (DNA): TGTGCCAGCAGTTACGAGGGGGCCCGGGATCAGCCCCAGCATTTT. Translated, it gives CASSYEGARDQPQHF.

A remark on this clonotype: One end of the junction is discordant with germline, which a read error may explain. The chain recombines TRBV6-5 with TRBJ2-6; TRBD1 might be the D (5 bases). CDR3 length: 16 residues. Germline V gene data show CDR1 as MNHEY and CDR2 as SVGAGI. CDR3 loop: CASSYSQVSGANILTF. DNA for the CDR3: TGTGCCAGCAGTTACTCGCAGGTCTCTGGGGCCAACATCCTGACTTTC.

Only one count was recorded for this clonotype. This chain links TRBV2 with TRBJ2-5; 7 bases line up with TRBD2. CDR1 is SNHLY, CDR2 FYNNEI, per germline. This CDR3 is 15 amino acids long. Trimming removed 7 bases from V and 5 bases from J; junction bases left unmatched: 13. This CDR3 is CASISFREDEETQYF. The CDR3 region has the DNA TGTGCCAGCATCTCGTTCCGGGAGGATGAGGAGACCCAGTACTTC.

The V call is TRBV13, the J call TRBJ2-7; D not certain. Germline V gene data show CDR1 as PRHDT and CDR2 as FYEKMQ (reference sequence). The germline V and J ends were trimmed by 5 bases and 2 bases, with 16 bases remaining between them. This CDR3 comprises 15 residues. The CDR3 protein is CASSAPTWEAYEQYF. The CDR3 DNA reads as TGTGCCAGCAGCGCACCAACCTGGGAAGCCTACGAGCAGTACTTC.

J is TRBJ2-1 and V is TRBV5-1; 7 bases map to TRBD2. The germline V gene has CDR1 SGHRS and CDR2 YFSETQ. The junction had 8 bases not matched to a gene; V was cut back by 3 bases and J by 5 bases. CDR3 size: 15 residues. DNA for the CDR3: TGCGCCAGCAGCTCCCGGCTAGCGGTAAACAATGAGCAGTTCTTC. Amino acids: CASSSRLAVNNEQFF.

A few counts support this clonotype. The rearrangement uses TRBV7-9 and TRBJ2-4; a weak D match, TRBD1 (7 bases). Germline loops: CDR1 SEHNR, CDR2 FQNEAQ (reference sequence). The CDR3 loop spans 13 amino acids. The germline V and J ends were trimmed by 5 bases and 9 bases, with 14 bases remaining between them. CDR3 DNA: TGTGCCAGCAGCGCCAACAGGGGAGGCATTCAGTACTTC. The encoded protein is CASSANRGGIQYF.

This clonotype was counted only a few times. The chain combines TRBV20-1 with TRBJ2-7; TRBD2 matches at 10 bases. Germline values: CDR1 DFQATT, CDR2 SNEGSKA (reference sequence). The CDR3 loop spans 13 amino acids. Trimming cost V 4 bases and J 0 bases; bases outside gene matches: 0. CDR3 loop: CSATSGSSYEQYF. In DNA form, the CDR3 reads TGCAGTGCTACTAGCGGGAGCTCCTACGAGCAGTACTTC.

The V gene is TRBV20-1, the J gene TRBJ2-7; maybe TRBD2 (5 bases). Germline V gene lookup returns CDR1 DFQATT and CDR2 SNEGSKA (reference sequence). This CDR3 comprises 14 residues. Trimming shortened V by 2 bases and J by 2 bases, and 13 bases separated the two germline ends. The CDR3 region is CSARPPSLTYEQYF. As DNA, the CDR3 is TGCAGTGCTAGACCCCCTAGCTTAACCTACGAGCAGTACTTC.

The chain couples TRBV5-1 to TRBJ2-3; D is possibly TRBD1 (7 bases). Trimming took off 3 bases at V and 2 bases at J, with 25 bases between the two ends. The CDR3 contains 19 residues. CDR1 is SGHRS, CDR2 YFSETQ, per germline. CDR3 loop: CASSSEGSPSGTVTDTQYF. For the CDR3, the DNA is TGCGCCAGCAGCTCGGAGGGGTCTCCTTCCGGGACAGTCACAGATACGCAGTATTTT.

In this sample, this clonotype turned up a few times. The chain combines TRBV14 with TRBJ2-3; 8 nucleotides line up with TRBD2. The junction had 6 bases not matched to a gene; V was cut back by 0 bases and J by 4 bases. CDR1 is SGHDN and CDR2 is FVKESK in the germline V gene. The CDR3 is made up of 16 amino acids. CDR3 nucleotide sequence: TGTGCCAGCAGCCAAGAAAGTCCAGCGGGAGCAGATACGCAGTATTTT. It is translated as CASSQESPAGADTQYF.